A selection of T cell receptor beta chains follows, all from one sample in a study of cytomegalovirus exposure and HLA in healthy donors. Repertoires were generated with immunoSEQ multiplex PCR, while TCRdb's copy carries only in-frame clones and drops some. The data show around 160,000 clones, about 88% seen once. Specimen: PBMCs. These receptors originate from a man younger than 35 in good health and CMV-seronegative. The CDR3 runs from the conserved cysteine through the conserved F or W. A D gene is named only where the DNA matches it firmly. Not every row has a clone size; where given, it reads once, few, many or a size class.

clone_size	d_call	v_call	j_call	cdr3_aa	cdr3_nt
-	TRBD1	TRBV6-5	TRBJ2-3	CASSYSQGASTDTQYF	TGTGCCAGCAGTTACTCACAGGGGGCAAGCACAGATACGCAGTATTTT
-	TRBD1	TRBV5-4	TRBJ2-7	CASSLEVGTAYEQYF	TGTGCCAGCAGCTTGGAGGTCGGGACAGCCTACGAGCAGTACTTC
-	TRBD1	TRBV6-5	TRBJ2-7	CASSGQGRSEEQYF	TGTGCCAGCAGCGGACAGGGGCGCTCGGAAGAGCAGTACTTC
few	-	TRBV7-2	TRBJ1-2	CASMSQGSGYTF	TGTGCCAGCATGAGCCAGGGCAGCGGCTACACCTTC
few	-	TRBV4-1	TRBJ2-3	CASRDRNTDTQYF	TGCGCCAGCAGGGACAGAAACACAGATACGCAGTATTTT
-	-	TRBV28	TRBJ1-1	CASVRVEGVTTEAFF	TGTGCCAGCGTGCGGGTTGAGGGGGTCACGACTGAAGCTTTCTTT
-	TRBD1	TRBV5-1	TRBJ1-2	CASSLGDGQGMDYGYTF	TGCGCCAGCAGCTTGGGTGATGGACAGGGTATGGACTATGGCTACACCTTC
-	TRBD1	TRBV27	TRBJ1-1	CASSEPGQGTEAFF	TGTGCCAGCAGTGAGCCGGGACAGGGAACTGAAGCTTTCTTT
-	TRBD1	TRBV7-8	TRBJ1-4	CASSFLKGQDNEKLFF	TGTGCCAGCAGTTTCCTCAAGGGACAGGATAATGAAAAACTGTTTTTT
-	TRBD2	TRBV9	TRBJ2-2	CASSVAGTSANTGELFF	TGTGCCAGCAGCGTCGCGGGGACTAGCGCGAACACCGGGGAGCTGTTTTTT
-	TRBD1	TRBV2	TRBJ1-2	CASSRETGTYGYTF	TGTGCCAGCAGCCGAGAGACAGGGACCTATGGCTACACCTTC
once	-	TRBV4-1	TRBJ1-5	CASSQQPTGLSNQPQHF	TGCGCCAGCAGCCAACAGCCAACAGGGTTAAGCAATCAGCCCCAGCATTTT
few	TRBD2	TRBV28	TRBJ2-1	CASSLLAGMGSSYNEQFF	TGTGCCAGCAGTTTACTAGCGGGGATGGGCAGCTCCTACAATGAGCAGTTCTTC
-	TRBD2	TRBV29-1	TRBJ2-7	CSVEGGLAGGKIYEQYF	TGCAGCGTTGAAGGTGGGCTAGCGGGAGGAAAGATTTACGAGCAGTACTTC
-	-	TRBV7-2	TRBJ1-5	CASSLRGGLSQPQHF	TGTGCCAGCAGCTTAAGGGGGGGGTTATCTCAGCCCCAGCATTTT
-	TRBD2	TRBV5-6	TRBJ2-7	CASSETSGSLREQYF	TGTGCCAGCAGCGAGACTAGCGGGAGTTTGAGGGAGCAGTACTTC
-	TRBD1	TRBV30	TRBJ2-6	CAWSLGQVFSGANVLTF	TGTGCCTGGAGCCTGGGACAGGTATTCTCTGGGGCCAACGTCCTGACTTTC
-	-	TRBV29-1	TRBJ1-1	CSVEGLAGRTEAFF	TGCAGCGTTGAAGGGCTCGCAGGCCGCACTGAAGCTTTCTTT
-	-	TRBV7-9	TRBJ1-1	CASLLGGGRTEAFF	TGTGCCAGCCTACTAGGGGGGGGCAGGACTGAAGCTTTCTTT
few	TRBD2	TRBV19	TRBJ2-1	CASLAGGANEQFF	TGTGCCAGTCTAGCGGGAGGTGCCAATGAGCAGTTCTTC
-	-	TRBV16	TRBJ1-5	CASRLTWGEQPQHF	TGTGCCAGCAGATTAACCTGGGGGGAACAGCCCCAGCATTTT
-	-	TRBV6-8	TRBJ2-7	CASEIGDQGSAYEQYF	TGTGCCAGCGAGATAGGCGACCAGGGAAGTGCCTACGAGCAGTACTTC
-	TRBD2	TRBV5-1	TRBJ2-5	CASSLGGGQETQYF	TGCGCCAGCAGCTTGGGCGGGGGCCAAGAGACCCAGTACTTC
once	TRBD1	TRBV6-5	TRBJ1-2	CASSYPEGGVSGYTF	TGTGCCAGCAGTTACCCGGAAGGGGGCGTGAGTGGCTACACCTTC
-	TRBD1	TRBV6-5	TRBJ1-1	CASTPGGGEAFF	TGTGCCAGCACCCCAGGGGGTGGTGAAGCTTTCTTT
-	-	TRBV19	TRBJ2-1	CASRGAGLPPYNEQFF	TGTGCCAGTAGGGGGGCGGGACTACCTCCTTACAATGAGCAGTTCTTC
-	-	TRBV10-3	TRBJ2-7	CAISATLGPYEQYF	TGTGCCATCAGTGCAACACTAGGGCCCTACGAGCAGTACTTC
-	-	TRBV6-5	TRBJ1-1	CASKYHSEAFF	TGTGCCAGCAAGTACCACTCTGAAGCTTTCTTT
-	TRBD1	TRBV15	TRBJ2-1	CATSPDRDSYNEQFF	TGTGCCACCAGTCCGGACAGGGACTCCTACAATGAGCAGTTCTTC
-	-	TRBV28	TRBJ1-5	CASSLGLHQPQHF	TGTGCCAGCAGCCTGGGACTTCATCAGCCCCAGCATTTT
once	TRBD2	TRBV27	TRBJ2-1	CASRATGTRGNEQFF	TGTGCCAGCAGAGCGACCGGGACTAGGGGCAATGAGCAGTTCTTC
once	TRBD1	TRBV18	TRBJ2-7	CASSRTGTSYEQYF	TGTGCCAGCTCTCGGACAGGCACATCTTACGAGCAGTACTTC
-	TRBD1	TRBV5-6	TRBJ2-1	CASNRPGTGNYNEQFF	TGTGCCAGCAACCGGCCCGGGACAGGGAACTACAATGAGCAGTTCTTC
-	TRBD1	TRBV19	TRBJ1-5	CASTPGTGDQPQHF	TGTGCCAGTACGCCCGGGACAGGGGATCAGCCCCAGCATTTT
-	TRBD1	TRBV7-6	TRBJ1-2	CASSLDRGGYTF	TGTGCCAGCAGCCTCGACAGGGGAGGCTACACCTTC
-	TRBD1	TRBV10-2	TRBJ2-5	CASSVGTGSETQYF	TGCGCCAGCAGTGTGGGGACAGGCTCAGAGACCCAGTACTTC
-	-	TRBV29-1	TRBJ2-2	CSVLSETTNTGELFF	TGCAGCGTTTTGAGCGAGACTACTAACACCGGGGAGCTGTTTTTT
-	-	TRBV4-2	TRBJ2-7	CASSQDRSTSYEQYF	TGTGCCAGCAGCCAAGATCGATCAACATCCTACGAGCAGTACTTC
-	-	TRBV6-4	TRBJ2-7	CASSGRDRIYEQYF	TGTGCCAGCAGCGGGAGGGACAGAATCTACGAGCAGTACTTC
-	-	TRBV27	TRBJ1-1	CASSSARTHLNTEAFF	TGTGCCAGCAGTTCCGCCCGGACACATCTGAACACTGAAGCTTTCTTT
-	-	TRBV28	TRBJ2-3	CASSFRGRGTDTQYF	TGTGCCAGCAGTTTTCGTGGGAGAGGGACAGATACGCAGTATTTT
-	-	TRBV10-3	TRBJ1-2	CAISERQENNYGYTF	TGTGCCATCAGTGAGCGACAGGAAAACAACTATGGCTACACCTTC
-	TRBD1	TRBV19	TRBJ1-5	CASSGGTAHNQPQHF	TGTGCCAGTAGTGGGGGGACAGCCCACAATCAGCCCCAGCATTTT
-	-	TRBV7-6	TRBJ2-3	CASSLFSGGDTQYF	TGTGCCAGCAGCTTATTTTCAGGGGGGGATACGCAGTATTTT
-	-	TRBV11-3	TRBJ2-3	CASSPRDAGPDTQYF	TGTGCCAGCAGCCCCCGGGATGCGGGGCCAGATACGCAGTATTTT
-	TRBD2	TRBV27	TRBJ2-1	CASSSLTSGSSYNEQFF	TGTGCCAGCAGTTCCCTTACTAGCGGGAGCTCCTACAATGAGCAGTTCTTC
-	-	TRBV4-2	TRBJ1-5	CASSQDRQTNQPQHF	TGTGCCAGCAGCCAAGATCGACAGACAAATCAGCCCCAGCATTTT